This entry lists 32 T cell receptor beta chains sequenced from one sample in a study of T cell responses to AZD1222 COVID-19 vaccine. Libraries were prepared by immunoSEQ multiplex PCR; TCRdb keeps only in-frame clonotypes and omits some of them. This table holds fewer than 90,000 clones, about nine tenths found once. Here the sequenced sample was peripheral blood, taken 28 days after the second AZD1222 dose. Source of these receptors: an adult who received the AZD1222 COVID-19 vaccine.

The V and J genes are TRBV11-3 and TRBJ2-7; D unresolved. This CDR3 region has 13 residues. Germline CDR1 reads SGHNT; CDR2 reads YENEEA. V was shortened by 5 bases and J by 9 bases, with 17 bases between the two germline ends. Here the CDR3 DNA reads TGTGCCAGCAGCCCCGGACGGAGAGAGGCGCAGTACTTC. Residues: CASSPGRREAQYF.

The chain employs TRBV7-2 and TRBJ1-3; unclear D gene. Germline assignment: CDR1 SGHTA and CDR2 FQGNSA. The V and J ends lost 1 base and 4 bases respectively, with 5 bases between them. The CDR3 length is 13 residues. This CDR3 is CASSLGTGNTIYF. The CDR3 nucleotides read TGTGCCAGCAGCTTAGGGACGGGAAACACCATATATTTT.

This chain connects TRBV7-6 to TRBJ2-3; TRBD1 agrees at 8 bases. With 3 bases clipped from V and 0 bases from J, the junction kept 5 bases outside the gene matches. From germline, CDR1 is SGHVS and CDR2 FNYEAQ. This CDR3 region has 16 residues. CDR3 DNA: TGTGCCAGCAGCTTGCGACAGGGGTTAAGCACAGATACGCAGTATTTT. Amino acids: CASSLRQGLSTDTQYF.

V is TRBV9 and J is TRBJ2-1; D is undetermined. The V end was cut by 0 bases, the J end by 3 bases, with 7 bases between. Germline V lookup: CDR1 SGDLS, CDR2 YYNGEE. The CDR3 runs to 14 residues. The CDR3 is CASSVDSVYNEQFF. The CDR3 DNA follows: TGTGCCAGCAGCGTAGATAGTGTCTACAATGAGCAGTTCTTC.

The CDR3 protein is CASSFTGNNSPLHF. The CDR3 nucleotides read TGTGCCAGCAGCTTCACAGGGAATAATTCACCCCTCCACTTT. The genes are TRBV3-1 (or the pseudogene TRBV3-2) and TRBJ1-6; a weak D match, TRBD1 (6 bases). The germline gives CDR1 LGHDT, CDR2 YNNKEL (reference sequence). Trimming took 5 bases from V and 5 from J, leaving 10 bases between them. The CDR3 loop spans 14 amino acids.

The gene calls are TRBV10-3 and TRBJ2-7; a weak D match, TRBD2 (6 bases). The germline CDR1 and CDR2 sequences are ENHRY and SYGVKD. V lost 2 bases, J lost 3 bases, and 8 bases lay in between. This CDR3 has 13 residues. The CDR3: CAISEGGSYEQYF. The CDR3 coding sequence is TGTGCCATCAGTGAGGGGGGGAGCTACGAGCAGTACTTC.

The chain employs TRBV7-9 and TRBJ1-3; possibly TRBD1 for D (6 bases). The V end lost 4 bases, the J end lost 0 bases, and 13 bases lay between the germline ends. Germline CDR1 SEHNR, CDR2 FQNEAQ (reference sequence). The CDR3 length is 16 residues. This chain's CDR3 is CASSWGRQDSGNTIYF. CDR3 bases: TGTGCCAGCAGCTGGGGGCGACAGGACTCTGGAAACACCATATATTTT.

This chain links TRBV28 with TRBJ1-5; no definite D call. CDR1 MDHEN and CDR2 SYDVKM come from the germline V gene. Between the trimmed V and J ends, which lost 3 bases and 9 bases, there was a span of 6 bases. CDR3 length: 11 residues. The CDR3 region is CASSFGWPQHF. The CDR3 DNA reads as TGTGCCAGCAGTTTTGGGTGGCCCCAGCATTTT.

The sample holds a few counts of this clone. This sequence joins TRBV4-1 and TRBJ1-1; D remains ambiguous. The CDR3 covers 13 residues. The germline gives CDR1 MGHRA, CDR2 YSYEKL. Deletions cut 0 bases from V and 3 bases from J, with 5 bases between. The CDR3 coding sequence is TGCGCCAGCAGCCAAGATCCATACACTGAAGCTTTCTTT. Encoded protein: CASSQDPYTEAFF.

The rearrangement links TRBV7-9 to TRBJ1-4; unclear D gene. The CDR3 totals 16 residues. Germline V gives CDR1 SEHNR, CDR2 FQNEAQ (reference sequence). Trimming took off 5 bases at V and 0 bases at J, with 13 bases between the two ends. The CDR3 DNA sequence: TGTGCCAGCAGCGTCGGTGGAATTGCAACTAATGAAAAACTGTTTTTT. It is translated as CASSVGGIATNEKLFF.

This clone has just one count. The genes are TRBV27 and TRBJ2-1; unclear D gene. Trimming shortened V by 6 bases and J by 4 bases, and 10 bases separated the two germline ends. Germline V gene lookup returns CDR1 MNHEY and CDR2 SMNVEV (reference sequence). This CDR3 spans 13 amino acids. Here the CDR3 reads CASREDLYNEQFF. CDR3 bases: TGTGCCAGCAGGGAAGACTTATACAATGAGCAGTTCTTC.

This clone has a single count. CDR3 sequence: CASSLTQGHGYTF. The CDR3 bases are TGTGCCAGCAGCTTAACGCAGGGGCATGGCTACACCTTC. The chain employs TRBV7-3 and TRBJ1-2, with D possibly being TRBD1 (6 bases). In germline, CDR1 is SGHTA, CDR2 FQGTGA. The V end lost 0 bases, the J end lost 6 bases, and 8 bases lay between the germline ends. The CDR3 has 13 residues.

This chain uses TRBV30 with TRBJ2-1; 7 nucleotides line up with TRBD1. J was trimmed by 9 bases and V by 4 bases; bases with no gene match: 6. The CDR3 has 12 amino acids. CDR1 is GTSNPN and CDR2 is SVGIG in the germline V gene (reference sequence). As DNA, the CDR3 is TGTGCCTGGAAGGGCAGGGACAGTGAGCAGTTCTTC. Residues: CAWKGRDSEQFF.

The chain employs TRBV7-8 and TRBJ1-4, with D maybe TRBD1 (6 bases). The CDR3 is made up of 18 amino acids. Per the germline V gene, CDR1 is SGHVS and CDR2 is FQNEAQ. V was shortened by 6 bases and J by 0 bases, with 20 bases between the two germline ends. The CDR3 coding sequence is TGTGCCAGCAGGCCTAGGGGGGTAGGGCTTGCAACTAATGAAAAACTGTTTTTT. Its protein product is CASRPRGVGLATNEKLFF.

The DNA for the CDR3 is TGCGCCAGCAGCCAAGGTGGCGTCCTGGGTGGAAACACCATATATTTT. As protein: CASSQGGVLGGNTIYF. V usage is TRBV4-1 and J usage is TRBJ1-3; D remains unclear. CDR3 length: 16 amino acids. Germline CDR1 and CDR2: MGHRA and YSYEKL. The V and J ends lost 1 base and 3 bases respectively, with 13 bases between them.

CDR3 bases: TGTGCCAGCAGTTTATTAAGTGATAGGGGGCGGCGGGAAAAACTGTTTTTT. As protein: CASSLLSDRGRREKLFF. V gene TRBV27 combines with J gene TRBJ1-4, with TRBD1 identical over 7 bases. Germline CDR1 MNHEY, CDR2 SMNVEV (reference sequence). J lost 8 bases, V lost 1 base, and 13 bases had no gene match. The CDR3 spans 17 residues.

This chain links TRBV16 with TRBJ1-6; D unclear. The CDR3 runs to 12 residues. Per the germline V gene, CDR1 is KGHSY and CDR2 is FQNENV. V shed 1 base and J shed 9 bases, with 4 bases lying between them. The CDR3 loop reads CASSQWGSPLHF. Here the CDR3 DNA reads TGTGCCAGCAGCCAATGGGGTTCACCCCTCCACTTT. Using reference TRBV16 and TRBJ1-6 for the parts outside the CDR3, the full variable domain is GEEVAQTPKHLVRGEGQKAKLYCAPIKGHSYVFWYQQVLKNEFKFLISFQNENVFDETGMPKERFSAKCLPNSPCSLEIQATKLEDSAVYFCASSQWGSPLHFGNGTRLTVT.

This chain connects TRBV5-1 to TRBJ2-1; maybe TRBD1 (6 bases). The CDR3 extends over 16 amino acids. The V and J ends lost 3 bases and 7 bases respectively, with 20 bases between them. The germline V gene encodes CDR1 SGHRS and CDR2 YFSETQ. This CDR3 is CASSYIQQGKMNEQFF. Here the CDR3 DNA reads TGCGCCAGCAGCTACATCCAACAGGGAAAAATGAATGAGCAGTTCTTC.

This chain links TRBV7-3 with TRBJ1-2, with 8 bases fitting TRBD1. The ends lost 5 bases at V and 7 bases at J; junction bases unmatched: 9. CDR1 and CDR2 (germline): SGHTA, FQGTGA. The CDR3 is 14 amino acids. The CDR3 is CASSPSTGVSGYTF. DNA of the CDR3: TGTGCCAGCAGCCCTTCGACAGGGGTCTCTGGCTACACCTTC.

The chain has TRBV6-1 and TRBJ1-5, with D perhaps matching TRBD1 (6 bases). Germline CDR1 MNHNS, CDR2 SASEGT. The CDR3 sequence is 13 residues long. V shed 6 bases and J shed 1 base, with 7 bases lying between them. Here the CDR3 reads CASRQGSNQPQHF. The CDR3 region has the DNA TGTGCCAGCAGACAGGGAAGCAATCAGCCCCAGCATTTT.

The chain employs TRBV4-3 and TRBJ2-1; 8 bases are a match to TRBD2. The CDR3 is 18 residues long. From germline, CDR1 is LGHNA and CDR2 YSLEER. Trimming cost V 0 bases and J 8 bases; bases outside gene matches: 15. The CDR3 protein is CASSQDMWGWTSSDEQFF. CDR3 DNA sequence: TGCGCCAGCAGCCAAGATATGTGGGGCTGGACTAGCTCCGATGAGCAGTTCTTC.

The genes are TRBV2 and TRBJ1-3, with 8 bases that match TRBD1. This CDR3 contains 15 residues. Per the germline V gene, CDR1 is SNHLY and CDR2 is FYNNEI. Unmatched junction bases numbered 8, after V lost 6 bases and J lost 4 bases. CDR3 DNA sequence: TGTGCCAGCAGGGAGGACAGGGTAGAAGGAAACACCATATATTTT. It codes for CASREDRVEGNTIYF.

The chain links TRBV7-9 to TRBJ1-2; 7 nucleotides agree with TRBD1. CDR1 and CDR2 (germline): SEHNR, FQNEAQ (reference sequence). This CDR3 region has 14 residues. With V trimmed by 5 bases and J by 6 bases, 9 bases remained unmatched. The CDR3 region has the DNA TGTGCCAGCAGCCCCGACAGGGCACGAAATGGCTACACCTTC. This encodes CASSPDRARNGYTF. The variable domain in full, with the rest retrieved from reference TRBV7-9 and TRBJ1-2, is DTGVSQNPRHKITKRGQNVTFRCDPISEHNRLYWYRQTLGQGPEFLTYFQNEAQLEKSRLLSDRFSAERPKGSFSTLEIQRTEQGDSAMYLCASSPDRARNGYTFGSGTRLTVV.

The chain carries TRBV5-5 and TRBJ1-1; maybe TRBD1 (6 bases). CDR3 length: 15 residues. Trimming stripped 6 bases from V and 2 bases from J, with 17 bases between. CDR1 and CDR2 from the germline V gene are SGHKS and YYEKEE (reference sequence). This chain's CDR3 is CASKHGGASNTEAFF. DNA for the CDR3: TGTGCCAGCAAACACGGGGGGGCTAGCAACACTGAAGCTTTCTTT.

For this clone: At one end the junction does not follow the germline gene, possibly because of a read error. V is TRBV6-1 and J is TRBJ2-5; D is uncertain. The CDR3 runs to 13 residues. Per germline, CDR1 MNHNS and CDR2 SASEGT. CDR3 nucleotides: TGTGCCAGCAGTGAAGCGCTGATTAGCTCCGGAAACTTC. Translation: CASSEALISSGNF.

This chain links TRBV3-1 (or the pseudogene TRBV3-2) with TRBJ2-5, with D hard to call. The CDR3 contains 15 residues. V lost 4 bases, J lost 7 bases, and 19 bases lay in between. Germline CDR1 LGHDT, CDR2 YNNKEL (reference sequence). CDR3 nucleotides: TGTGCCAGCAGCCGGATGAGACTGGATATGGGGACCCAGTACTTC. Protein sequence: CASSRMRLDMGTQYF.

CDR3 sequence (DNA): TGTGCCAGCAGCCAAGTTGGGCTACAGGGGTCCTATGGCTACACCTTC. Residues: CASSQVGLQGSYGYTF. The gene calls are TRBV14 and TRBJ1-2, with TRBD1 matching over 7 bases. CDR1 is SGHDN, CDR2 FVKESK, per germline. This CDR3 is built from 16 residues. Trimming removed 1 base from V and 4 bases from J; junction bases left unmatched: 9.

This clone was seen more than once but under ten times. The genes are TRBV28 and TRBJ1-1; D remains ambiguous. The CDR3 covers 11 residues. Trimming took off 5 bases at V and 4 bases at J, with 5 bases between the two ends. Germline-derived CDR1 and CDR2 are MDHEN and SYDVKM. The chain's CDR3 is CASSEPTEAFF. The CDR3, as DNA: TGTGCCAGCAGTGAGCCCACTGAAGCTTTCTTT.

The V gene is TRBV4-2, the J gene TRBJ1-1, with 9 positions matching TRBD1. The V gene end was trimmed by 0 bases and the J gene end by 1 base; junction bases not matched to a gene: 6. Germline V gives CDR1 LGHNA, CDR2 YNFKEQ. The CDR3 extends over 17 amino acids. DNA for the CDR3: TGTGCCAGCAGCCAAGACGGGACAGGGAATAAGAACACTGAAGCTTTCTTT. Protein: CASSQDGTGNKNTEAFF.

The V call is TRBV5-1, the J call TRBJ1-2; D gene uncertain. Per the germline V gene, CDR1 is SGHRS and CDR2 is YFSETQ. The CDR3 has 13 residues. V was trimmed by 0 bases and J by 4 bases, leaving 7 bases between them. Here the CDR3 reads CASSLVTLYGYTF. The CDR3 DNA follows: TGCGCCAGCAGCTTGGTAACTCTCTATGGCTACACCTTC.

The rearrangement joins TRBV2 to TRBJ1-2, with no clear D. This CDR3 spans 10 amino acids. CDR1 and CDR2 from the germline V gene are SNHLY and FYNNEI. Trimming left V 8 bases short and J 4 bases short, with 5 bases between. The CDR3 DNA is TGTGCCAGCTCGATCTATGGCTACACCTTC. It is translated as CASSIYGYTF.

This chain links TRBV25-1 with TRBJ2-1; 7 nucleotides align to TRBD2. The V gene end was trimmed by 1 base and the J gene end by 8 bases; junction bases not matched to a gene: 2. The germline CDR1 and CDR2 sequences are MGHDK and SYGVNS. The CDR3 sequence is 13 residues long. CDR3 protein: CASSELGGDEQFF. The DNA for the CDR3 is TGTGCCAGCAGTGAATTGGGAGGGGATGAGCAGTTCTTC.